This TCR beta chain was retrieved from a study of early T cells in non-severe SARS-CoV-2 infection. TCRdb reprocessed the 5' RACE reads via MiXCR and lists one record per CDR3 protein. This table has some 60,000 distinct CDR3 sequences, about 10% appearing once. The clonotype was recovered from an adult who was a healthcare worker with PCR-confirmed SARS-CoV-2 infection or an uninfected control (not recorded which). Sequenced material: whole blood.

DNA of the CDR3: TGTGCCAGCAGTTCCCGGACTCGGGTCCAAGAGACCCAGTACTTC. Residues: CASSSRTRVQETQYF. The chain recombines TRBV27 with TRBJ2-5, with a possible D match to TRBD2 (5 bases). Deletions cut 4 bases from V and 1 base from J, with 13 bases between. Looked up from germline, CDR1 is MNHEY and CDR2 is SMNVEV (reference sequence). The CDR3 has 15 amino acids.